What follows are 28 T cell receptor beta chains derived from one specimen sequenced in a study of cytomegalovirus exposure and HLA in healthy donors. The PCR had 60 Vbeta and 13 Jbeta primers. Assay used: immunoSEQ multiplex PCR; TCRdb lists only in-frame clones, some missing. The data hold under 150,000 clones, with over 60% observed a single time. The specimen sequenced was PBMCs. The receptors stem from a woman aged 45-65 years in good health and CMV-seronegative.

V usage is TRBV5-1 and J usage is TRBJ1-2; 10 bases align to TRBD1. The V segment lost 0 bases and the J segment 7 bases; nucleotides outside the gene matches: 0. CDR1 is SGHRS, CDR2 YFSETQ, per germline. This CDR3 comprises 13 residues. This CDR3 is CASSLGQGAGYTF. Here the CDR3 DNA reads TGCGCCAGCAGCTTGGGACAGGGGGCTGGCTACACCTTC.

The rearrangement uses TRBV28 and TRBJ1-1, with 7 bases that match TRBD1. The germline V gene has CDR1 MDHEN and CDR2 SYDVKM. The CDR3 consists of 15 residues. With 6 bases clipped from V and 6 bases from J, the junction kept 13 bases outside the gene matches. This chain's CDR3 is CASRPSQGGVSEAFF. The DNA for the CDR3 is TGTGCCAGCAGGCCGTCCCAGGGGGGAGTTTCTGAAGCTTTCTTT.

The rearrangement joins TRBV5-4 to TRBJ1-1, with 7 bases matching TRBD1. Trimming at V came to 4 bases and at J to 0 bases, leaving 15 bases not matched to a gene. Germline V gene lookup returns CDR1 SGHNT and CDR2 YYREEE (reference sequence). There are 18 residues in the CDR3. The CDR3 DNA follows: TGTGCCAGCAGCACCGAACGGGACAGTGGAACCATGAACACTGAAGCTTTCTTT. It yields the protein CASSTERDSGTMNTEAFF.

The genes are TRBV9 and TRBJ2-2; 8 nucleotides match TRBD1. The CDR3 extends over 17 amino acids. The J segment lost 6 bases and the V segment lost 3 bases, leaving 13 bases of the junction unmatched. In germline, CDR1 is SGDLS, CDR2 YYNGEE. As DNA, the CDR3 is TGTGCCAGCAGCGCCCCCCGGGACAGGTTATCCGCCGGGGAGCTGTTTTTT. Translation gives CASSAPRDRLSAGELFF.

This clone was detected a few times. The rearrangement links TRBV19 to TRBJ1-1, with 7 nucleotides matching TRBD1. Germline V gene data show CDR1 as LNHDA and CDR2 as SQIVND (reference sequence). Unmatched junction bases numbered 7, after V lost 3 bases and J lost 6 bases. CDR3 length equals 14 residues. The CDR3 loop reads CASSMRRGLSEAFF. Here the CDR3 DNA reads TGTGCCAGTAGTATGCGCAGGGGGTTGTCTGAAGCTTTCTTT.

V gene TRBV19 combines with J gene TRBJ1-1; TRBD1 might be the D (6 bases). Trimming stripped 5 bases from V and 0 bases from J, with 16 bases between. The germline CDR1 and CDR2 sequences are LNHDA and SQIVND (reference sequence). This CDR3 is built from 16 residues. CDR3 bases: TGTGCCAGTAGTGAGAACCGGGACATAATGAACACTGAAGCTTTCTTT. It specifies CASSENRDIMNTEAFF. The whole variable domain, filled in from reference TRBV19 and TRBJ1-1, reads DGGITQSPKYLFRKEGQNVTLSCEQNLNHDAMYWYRQDPGQGLRLIYYSQIVNDFQKGDIAEGYSVSREKKESFPLTVTSAQKNPTAFYLCASSENRDIMNTEAFFGQGTRLTVV.

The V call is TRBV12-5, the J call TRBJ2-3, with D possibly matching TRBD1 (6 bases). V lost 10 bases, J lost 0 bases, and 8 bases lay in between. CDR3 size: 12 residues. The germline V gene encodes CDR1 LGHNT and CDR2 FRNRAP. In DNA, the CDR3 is TGTGCTACTGGGGGCAGCACAGATACGCAGTATTTT. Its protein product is CATGGSTDTQYF.

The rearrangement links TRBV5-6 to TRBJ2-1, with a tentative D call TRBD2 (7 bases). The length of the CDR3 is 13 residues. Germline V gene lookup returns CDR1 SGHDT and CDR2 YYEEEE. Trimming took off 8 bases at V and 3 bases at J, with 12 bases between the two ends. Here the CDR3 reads CASDGGLYNEQFF. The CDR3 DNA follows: TGTGCCAGTGACGGGGGGCTCTACAATGAGCAGTTCTTC.

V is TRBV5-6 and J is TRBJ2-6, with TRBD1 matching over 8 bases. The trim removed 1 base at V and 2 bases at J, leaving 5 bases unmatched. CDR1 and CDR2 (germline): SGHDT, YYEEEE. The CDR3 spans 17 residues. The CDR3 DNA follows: TGTGCCAGCAGCTTGTTGGACAGGGTTCCTGGGGCCAACGTCCTGACTTTC. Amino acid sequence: CASSLLDRVPGANVLTF.

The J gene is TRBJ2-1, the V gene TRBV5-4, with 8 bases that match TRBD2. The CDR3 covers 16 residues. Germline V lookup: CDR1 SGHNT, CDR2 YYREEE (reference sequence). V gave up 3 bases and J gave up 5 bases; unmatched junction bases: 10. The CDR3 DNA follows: TGTGCCAGCAGCTGGGGGGGGCGGGGGGACCACAATGAGCAGTTCTTC. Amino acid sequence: CASSWGGRGDHNEQFF.

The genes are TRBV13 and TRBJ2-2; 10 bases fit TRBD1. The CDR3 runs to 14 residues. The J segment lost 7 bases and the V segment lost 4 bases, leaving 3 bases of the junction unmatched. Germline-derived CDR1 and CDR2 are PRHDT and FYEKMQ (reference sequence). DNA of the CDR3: TGTGCCAGCAGCTCCGGGACAGGGGTCGGGGAGCTGTTTTTT. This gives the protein CASSSGTGVGELFF.

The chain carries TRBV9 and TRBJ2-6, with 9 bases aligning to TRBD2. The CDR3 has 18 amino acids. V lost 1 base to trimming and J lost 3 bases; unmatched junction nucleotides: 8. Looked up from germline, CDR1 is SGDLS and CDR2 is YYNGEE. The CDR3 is CASSVTGGGAGGANVLTF. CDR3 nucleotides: TGTGCCAGCAGCGTAACAGGCGGGGGGGCCGGTGGGGCCAACGTCCTGACTTTC.

In nucleotides, the CDR3 is TGCAGTGCTAGGGACTTAGAGACCCAGTACTTC. Translation: CSARDLETQYF. The J gene is TRBJ2-5, the V gene TRBV20-1; D is perhaps TRBD2 (5 bases). This CDR3 is built from 11 residues. Trimming removed 3 bases from V and 4 bases from J, with 6 bases in between. CDR1 DFQATT and CDR2 SNEGSKA come from the germline V gene (reference sequence).

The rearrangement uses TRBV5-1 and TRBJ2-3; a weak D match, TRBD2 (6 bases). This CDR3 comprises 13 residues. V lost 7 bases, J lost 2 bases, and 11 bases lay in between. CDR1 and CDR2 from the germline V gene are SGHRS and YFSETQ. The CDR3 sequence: CASGAGTTDTQYF. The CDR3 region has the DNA TGCGCCAGCGGGGCGGGGACCACAGATACGCAGTATTTT.

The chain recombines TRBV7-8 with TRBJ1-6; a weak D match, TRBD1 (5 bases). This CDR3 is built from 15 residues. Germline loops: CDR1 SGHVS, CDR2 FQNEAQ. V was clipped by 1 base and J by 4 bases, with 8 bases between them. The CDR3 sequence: CASSLGAGYNSPLHF. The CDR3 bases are TGTGCCAGCAGCTTAGGTGCAGGGTATAATTCACCCCTCCACTTT.

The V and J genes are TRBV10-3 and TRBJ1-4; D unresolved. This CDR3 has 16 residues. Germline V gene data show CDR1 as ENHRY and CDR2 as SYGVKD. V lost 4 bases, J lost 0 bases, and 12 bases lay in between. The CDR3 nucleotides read TGTGCCATCAGTGTCAATCCGGGGTCAACTAATGAAAAACTGTTTTTT. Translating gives CAISVNPGSTNEKLFF.

The CDR3 sequence: CASSLEGGNQPQHF. CDR3 DNA sequence: TGTGCCAGCAGCTTAGAAGGGGGTAACCAGCCCCAGCATTTT. The chain uses TRBV7-9 and TRBJ1-5; perhaps TRBD1 as D (6 bases). V lost 1 base, J lost 7 bases, and 11 bases lay in between. In germline, CDR1 is SEHNR, CDR2 FQNEAQ (reference sequence). The CDR3 extends over 14 amino acids.

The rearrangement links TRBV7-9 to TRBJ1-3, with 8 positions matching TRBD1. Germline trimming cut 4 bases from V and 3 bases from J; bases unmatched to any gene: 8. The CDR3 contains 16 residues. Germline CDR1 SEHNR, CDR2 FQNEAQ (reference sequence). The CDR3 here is CASSSIYRGIGNTIYF. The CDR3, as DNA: TGTGCCAGCAGCTCGATCTACAGGGGGATTGGAAACACCATATATTTT. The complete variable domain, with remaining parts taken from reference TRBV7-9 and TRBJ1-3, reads DTGVSQNPRHKITKRGQNVTFRCDPISEHNRLYWYRQTLGQGPEFLTYFQNEAQLEKSRLLSDRFSAERPKGSFSTLEIQRTEQGDSAMYLCASSSIYRGIGNTIYFGEGSWLTVV.

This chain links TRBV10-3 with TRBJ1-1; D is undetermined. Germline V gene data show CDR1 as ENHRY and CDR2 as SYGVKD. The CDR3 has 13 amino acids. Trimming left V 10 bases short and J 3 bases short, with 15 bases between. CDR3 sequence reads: CATTGGSDTEAFF. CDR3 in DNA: TGTGCCACCACGGGTGGGTCGGACACTGAAGCTTTCTTT.

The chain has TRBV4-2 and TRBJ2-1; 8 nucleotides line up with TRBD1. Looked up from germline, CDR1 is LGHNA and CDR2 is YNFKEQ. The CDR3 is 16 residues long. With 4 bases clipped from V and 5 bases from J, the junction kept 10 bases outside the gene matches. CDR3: CASSPLSDRVNNEQFF. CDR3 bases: TGTGCCAGCAGCCCCCTCTCGGACAGGGTTAACAATGAGCAGTTCTTC.

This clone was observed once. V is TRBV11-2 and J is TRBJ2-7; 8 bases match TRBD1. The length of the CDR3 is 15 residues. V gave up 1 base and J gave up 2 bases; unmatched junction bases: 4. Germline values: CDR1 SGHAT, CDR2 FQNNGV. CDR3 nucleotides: TGTGCCAGCAGCTTAGCCCCGACAGGGGCCTACGAGCAGTACTTC. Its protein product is CASSLAPTGAYEQYF.

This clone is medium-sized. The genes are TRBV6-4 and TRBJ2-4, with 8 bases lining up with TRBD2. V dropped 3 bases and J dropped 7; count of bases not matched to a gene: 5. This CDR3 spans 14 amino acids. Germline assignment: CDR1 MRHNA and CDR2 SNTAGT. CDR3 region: CASSEGLGHNIQYF. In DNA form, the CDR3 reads TGTGCCAGCAGTGAGGGACTAGGACATAACATTCAGTACTTC.

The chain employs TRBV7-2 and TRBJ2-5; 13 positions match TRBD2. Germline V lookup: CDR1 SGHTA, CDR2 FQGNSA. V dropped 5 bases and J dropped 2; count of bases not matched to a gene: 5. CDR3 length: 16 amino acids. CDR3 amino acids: CASSPGTSGAQETQYF. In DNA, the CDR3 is TGTGCCAGCAGCCCAGGGACTAGCGGGGCTCAAGAGACCCAGTACTTC.

CDR3 coding DNA: TGTGCCAGCAGCTTTCAACAGGGTGGTTCACCCCTCCACTTT. Its translation: CASSFQQGGSPLHF. V is TRBV11-3 and J is TRBJ1-6; D might be TRBD1 (6 bases). The CDR3 has 14 amino acids. Germline CDR1 reads SGHNT; CDR2 reads YENEEA. V lost 3 bases and J lost 9, with 12 bases in between.

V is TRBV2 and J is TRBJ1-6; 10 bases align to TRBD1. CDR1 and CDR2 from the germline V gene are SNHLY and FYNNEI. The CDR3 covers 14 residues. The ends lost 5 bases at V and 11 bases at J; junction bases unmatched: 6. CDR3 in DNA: TGTGCCAGCAGTAGGGACAGGGGAAACACACCCCTCCACTTT. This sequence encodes CASSRDRGNTPLHF.

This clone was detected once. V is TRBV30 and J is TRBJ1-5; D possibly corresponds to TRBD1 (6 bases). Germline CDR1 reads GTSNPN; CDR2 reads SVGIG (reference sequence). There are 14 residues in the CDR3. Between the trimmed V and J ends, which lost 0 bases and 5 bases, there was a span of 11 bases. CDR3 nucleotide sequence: TGTGCCTGGAGTGTAAGAGGGGGGGATCAGCCCCAGCATTTT. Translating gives CAWSVRGGDQPQHF.

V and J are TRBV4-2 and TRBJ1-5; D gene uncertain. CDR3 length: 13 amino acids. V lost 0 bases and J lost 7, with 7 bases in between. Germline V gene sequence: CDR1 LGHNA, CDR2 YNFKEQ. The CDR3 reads CASSQELRQPQHF. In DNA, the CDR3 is TGTGCCAGCAGCCAAGAACTCCGGCAGCCCCAGCATTTT.

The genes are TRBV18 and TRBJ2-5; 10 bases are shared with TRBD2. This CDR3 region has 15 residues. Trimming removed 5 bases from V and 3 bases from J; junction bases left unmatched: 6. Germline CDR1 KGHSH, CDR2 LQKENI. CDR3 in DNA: TGTGCCAGCTCAAGCTCAGCGGGGGGGGAAGAGACCCAGTACTTC. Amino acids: CASSSSAGGEETQYF.